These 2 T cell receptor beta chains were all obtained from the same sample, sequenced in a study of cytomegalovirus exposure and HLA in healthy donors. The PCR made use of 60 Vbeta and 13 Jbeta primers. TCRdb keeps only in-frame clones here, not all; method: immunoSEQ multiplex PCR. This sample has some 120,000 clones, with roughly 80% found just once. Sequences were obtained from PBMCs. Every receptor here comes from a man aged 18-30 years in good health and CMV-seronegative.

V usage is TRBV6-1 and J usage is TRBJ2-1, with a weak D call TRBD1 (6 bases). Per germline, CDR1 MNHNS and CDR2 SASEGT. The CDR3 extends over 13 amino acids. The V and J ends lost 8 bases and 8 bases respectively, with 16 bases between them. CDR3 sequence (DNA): TGTGCCAGCCCTAAGACAGGCGGCGATGAGCAGTTCTTC. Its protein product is CASPKTGGDEQFF.

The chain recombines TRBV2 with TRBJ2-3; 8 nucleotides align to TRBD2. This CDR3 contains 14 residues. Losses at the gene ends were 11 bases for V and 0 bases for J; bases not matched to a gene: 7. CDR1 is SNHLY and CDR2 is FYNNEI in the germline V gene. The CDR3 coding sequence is TGTGCCCTACGGGAGGGGGGGAGCACAGATACGCAGTATTTT. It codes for CALREGGSTDTQYF.